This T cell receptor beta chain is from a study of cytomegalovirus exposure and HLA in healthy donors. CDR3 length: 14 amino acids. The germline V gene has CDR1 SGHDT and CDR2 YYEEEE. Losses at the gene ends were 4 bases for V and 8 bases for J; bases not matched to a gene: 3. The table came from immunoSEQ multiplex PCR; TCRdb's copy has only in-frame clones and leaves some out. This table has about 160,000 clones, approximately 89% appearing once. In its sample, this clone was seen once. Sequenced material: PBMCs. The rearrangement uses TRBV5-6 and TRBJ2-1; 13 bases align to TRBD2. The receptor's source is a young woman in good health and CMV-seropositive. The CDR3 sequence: CASSRGLAGDEQFF. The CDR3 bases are TGTGCCAGCAGCAGAGGACTAGCGGGAGATGAGCAGTTCTTC.